One TCR beta chain is described in this entry. What it binds is not known. Germline CDR1 WNHNN, CDR2 SYGVQD (reference sequence). The CDR3 is 12 amino acids. Between the trimmed V and J ends, which lost 2 bases and 7 bases, there was a span of 6 bases. Primers included in the PCR were 60 Vbeta and 13 Jbeta primers. Only in-frame clones appear in the TCRdb table, and some are missing; sequencing was by immunoSEQ multiplex PCR. The table has around 150,000 clones, approximately 80% seen once. The sample is drawn from a study of cytomegalovirus exposure and HLA in healthy donors. The study, taken as a whole, reports: Based on reports, TCR beta sequences accurately predicted HLA-A and HLA-B alleles for most subjects. Common viral pathogens seemed, in a later analysis, to connect with several of the most significant clusters.

This rearrangement joins TRBV10-1 to TRBJ1-5; D remains unclear. The source of this sequence is a young man in good health and CMV-seropositive. The sample taken for sequencing was PBMCs. CDR3 nucleotides: TGCGCCAGCAGTGAGGTCGGGCAGCCCCAGCATTTT. It encodes CASSEVGQPQHF.